The rows below give T cell receptor beta chains drawn from one sample of a study of blood T cell repertoires in COVID-19. Sequencing used immunoSEQ multiplex PCR; TCRdb keeps in-frame clones, though not all of them. Counted here are about 260,000 clones, roughly 86% occurring once; the ten biggest clones make up roughly 9.8%. Source material: peripheral blood. These receptors were collected from a middle-aged man who had recovered from COVID-19. Both conserved end residues are trimmed from each CDR3. Expanded clones get a size class; other rows say once, few or many, or leave the size out.

j_call,clone_size,v_call,cdr3_aa
TRBJ1-1,.,TRBV2,ASSVAGWMNTEAF
TRBJ1-4,few,TRBV10-3,AISNSDRFGTNEKLF
TRBJ1-4,.,TRBV14,ASSQVRGDEKLF
TRBJ1-2,.,TRBV19,ASTPGGRSTGGYT
TRBJ1-1,.,TRBV19,ASSIRTGYSTEAF
TRBJ2-3,.,TRBV2,ASKREVTDTQY
TRBJ1-5,.,TRBV10-3,AIREQGGNQPQH
TRBJ2-5,.,TRBV27,ASSSLGPQETQY
TRBJ1-1,.,TRBV12-5,ASGPWTGGI
TRBJ2-7,.,TRBV7-6,ASSLGVGSYEQY
TRBJ2-1,.,TRBV4-3,ASSPQRQYNEQF
TRBJ1-2,.,TRBV14,ASSQSGDPGAGYGYT
TRBJ2-7,.,TRBV7-9,ASSFATGRQHEQY
TRBJ2-7,.,TRBV6-2/TRBV6-3,ASSSTGRYPEQY
TRBJ1-1,once,TRBV19,ASRRVEGTEAF
TRBJ2-3,.,TRBV5-1,ASSRDFSTDTQY
TRBJ2-1,.,TRBV10-3,AITERGEQF
TRBJ1-1,.,TRBV12-3/TRBV12-4,ASSALGGAF
TRBJ1-2,once,TRBV5-1,ASSGWGLSPYGYT
TRBJ2-1,once,TRBV7-9,ASRSPERGASSYNEQF
TRBJ1-2,.,TRBV6-2/TRBV6-3,ASSYPGTGGHGYT
TRBJ2-7,.,TRBV19,ASSIGTGFDEQY
TRBJ2-7,.,TRBV5-1,ASSLSGGTAYEQY
TRBJ1-5,once,TRBV30,AWSVQGTGWLQPQH
TRBJ2-7,.,TRBV12-5,ASGLGRTPAEQY
TRBJ2-1,.,TRBV5-4,ASSPGTGDEQF
TRBJ1-3,.,TRBV7-2,ASSAIPQGTGNTIY
TRBJ2-7,.,TRBV2,ASSLTRREQY
TRBJ2-5,.,TRBV11-2,ASSLDRGRRQTQY
TRBJ1-1,.,TRBV29-1,SVVPGNTEAF
TRBJ2-7,.,TRBV24-1,ATYAQGPGNEQY
TRBJ2-1,.,TRBV7-2,ASSSRTSGVYNEQF
TRBJ2-1,.,TRBV5-4,ASSTGGSRHNEQF
TRBJ2-1,.,TRBV7-2,ASSLARPFAGWGNEQF
TRBJ1-2,.,TRBV27,ASSFRQAANYGYT
TRBJ1-6,.,TRBV14,ASSQQGILSPLH
TRBJ1-1,.,TRBV15,ATSRDAVGYTEAF
TRBJ2-7,.,TRBV3-1/TRBV3-2,ASSPGTSGGEGGVEQY
TRBJ2-7,.,TRBV6-1,ASSEAGQNHPYEQY
TRBJ2-7,.,TRBV5-1,ASSLGPGQGGTYEQY
TRBJ2-7,.,TRBV21-1,ASSKEAAGVYEQY
TRBJ2-7,.,TRBV6-2/TRBV6-3,ASSSPRDRGAYEQY
TRBJ1-1,.,TRBV10-3,AAHTGDTEAF
TRBJ2-3,.,TRBV6-5,ASSLGQGADTQY
TRBJ2-7,.,TRBV7-6,ASSTGLAGFYEQY
TRBJ1-2,.,TRBV7-9,ASSQQGNGYT
TRBJ2-3,.,TRBV27,ASSGTSGGGRDTQY
TRBJ1-2,.,TRBV28,ASRKQGVYGYT
TRBJ2-7,.,TRBV28,ASSSVAETYEQY
TRBJ2-5,.,TRBV11-2,ASSVLATQKETQY
TRBJ1-6,.,TRBV11-2,ASSLGTGGSPLH
TRBJ2-7,.,TRBV18,ASSPPGLAVSYEQY
TRBJ2-1,.,TRBV5-1,ASRPTYNEQF
TRBJ2-1,.,TRBV9,ASSVDRGVHNEQF
TRBJ2-3,.,TRBV5-4,ASSPGLGDDTQY